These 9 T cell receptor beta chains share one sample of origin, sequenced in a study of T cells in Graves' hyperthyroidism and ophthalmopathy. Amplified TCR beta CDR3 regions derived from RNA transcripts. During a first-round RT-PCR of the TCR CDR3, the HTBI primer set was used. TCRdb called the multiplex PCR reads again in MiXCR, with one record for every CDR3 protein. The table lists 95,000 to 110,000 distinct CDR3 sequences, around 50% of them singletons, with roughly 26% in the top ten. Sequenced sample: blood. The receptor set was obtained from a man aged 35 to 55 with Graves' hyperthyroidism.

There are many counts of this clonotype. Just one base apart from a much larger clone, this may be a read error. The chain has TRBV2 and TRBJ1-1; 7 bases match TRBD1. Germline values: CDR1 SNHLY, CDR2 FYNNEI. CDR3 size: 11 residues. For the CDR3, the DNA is TGTGCCAGCGGTGAAGGGGGACAGCCTTTCTTT. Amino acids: CASGEGGQPFF.

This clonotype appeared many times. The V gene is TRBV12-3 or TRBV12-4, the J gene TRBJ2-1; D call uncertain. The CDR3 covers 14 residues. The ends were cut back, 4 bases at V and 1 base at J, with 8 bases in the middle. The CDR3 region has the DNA TGTGCCAGCAGTTATTGGGGATCCTACAATGAGCAGTTCTTC. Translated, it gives CASSYWGSYNEQFF.

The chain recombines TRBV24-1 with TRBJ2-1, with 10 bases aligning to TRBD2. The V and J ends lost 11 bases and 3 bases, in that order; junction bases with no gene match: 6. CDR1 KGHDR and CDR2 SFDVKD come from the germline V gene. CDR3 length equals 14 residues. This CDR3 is CASPRLAGYNEQFF. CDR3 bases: TGTGCCAGCCCTCGACTAGCGGGCTACAATGAGCAGTTCTTC.

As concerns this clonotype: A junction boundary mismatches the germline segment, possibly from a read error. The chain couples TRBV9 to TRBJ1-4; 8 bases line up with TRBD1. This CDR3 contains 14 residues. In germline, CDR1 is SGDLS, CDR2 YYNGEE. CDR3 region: CASIRTGFNEKLFF. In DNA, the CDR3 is TGTGCCAGCATTCGGACAGGGTTTAATGAAAAACTATTTTTT.

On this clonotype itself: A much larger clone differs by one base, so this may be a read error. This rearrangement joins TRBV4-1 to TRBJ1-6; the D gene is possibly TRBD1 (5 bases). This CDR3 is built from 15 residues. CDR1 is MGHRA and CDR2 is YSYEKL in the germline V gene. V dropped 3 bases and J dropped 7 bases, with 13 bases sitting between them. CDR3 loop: CASSHLGHNNSPLHF. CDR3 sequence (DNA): TGCGCCAGCAGCCACTTGGGGCACAACAATTCACCCCTCCACTTT.

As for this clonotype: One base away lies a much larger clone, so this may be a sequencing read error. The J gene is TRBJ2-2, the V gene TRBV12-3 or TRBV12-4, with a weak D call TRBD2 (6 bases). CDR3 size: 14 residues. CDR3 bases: TGTGCCAGCCGACCGGGAGCACGAACCGGGGAGCTGTCTTTT. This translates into CASRPGARTGELSF.

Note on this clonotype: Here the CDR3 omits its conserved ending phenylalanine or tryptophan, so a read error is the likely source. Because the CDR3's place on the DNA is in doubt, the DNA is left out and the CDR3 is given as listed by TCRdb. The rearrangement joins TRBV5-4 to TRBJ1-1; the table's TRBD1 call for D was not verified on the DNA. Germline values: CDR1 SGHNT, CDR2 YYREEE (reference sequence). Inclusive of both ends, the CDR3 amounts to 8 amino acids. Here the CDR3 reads CASSRGGT.

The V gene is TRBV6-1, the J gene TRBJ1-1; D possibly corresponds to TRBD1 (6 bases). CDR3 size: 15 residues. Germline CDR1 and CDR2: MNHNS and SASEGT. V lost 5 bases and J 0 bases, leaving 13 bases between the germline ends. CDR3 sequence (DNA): TGTGCCAGCAGTTTCGCCGGGACACTGAACACTGAAGCTTTCTTT. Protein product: CASSFAGTLNTEAFF.

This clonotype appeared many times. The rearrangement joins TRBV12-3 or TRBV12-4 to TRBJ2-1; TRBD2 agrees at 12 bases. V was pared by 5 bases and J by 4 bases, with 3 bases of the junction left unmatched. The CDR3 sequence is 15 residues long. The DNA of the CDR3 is TGTGCCAGCAGTAAAGGACTAGCGGGGTACAATGAGCAGTTCTTC. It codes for CASSKGLAGYNEQFF.